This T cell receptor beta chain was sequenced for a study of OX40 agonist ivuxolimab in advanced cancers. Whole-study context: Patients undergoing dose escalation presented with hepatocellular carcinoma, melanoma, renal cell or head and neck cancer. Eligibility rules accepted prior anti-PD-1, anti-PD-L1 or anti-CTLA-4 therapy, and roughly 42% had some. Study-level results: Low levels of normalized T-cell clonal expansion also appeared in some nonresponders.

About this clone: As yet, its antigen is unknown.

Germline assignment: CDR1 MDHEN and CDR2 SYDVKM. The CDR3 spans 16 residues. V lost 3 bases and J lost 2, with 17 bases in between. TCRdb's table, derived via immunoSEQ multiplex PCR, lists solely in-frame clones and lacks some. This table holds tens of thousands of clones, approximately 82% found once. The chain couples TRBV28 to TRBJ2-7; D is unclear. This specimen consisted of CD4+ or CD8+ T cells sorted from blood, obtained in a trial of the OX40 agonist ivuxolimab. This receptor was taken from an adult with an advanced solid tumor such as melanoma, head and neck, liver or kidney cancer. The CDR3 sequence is CASSLSLSGLTYEQYF. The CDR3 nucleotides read TGTGCCAGCAGTTTGAGTCTGTCAGGCTTAACCTACGAGCAGTACTTC.